Listed below are T cell receptor beta chains from one sample, sequenced in a study of CD8+ T cells in alopecia areata. The data were produced by immunoSEQ multiplex PCR, yet TCRdb's version contains in-frame clones alone and is incomplete. The sample has 140,000 to 150,000 clones, approximately 50% seen once. Sequenced here: CD4+ T cells sorted from blood, sampled at week 0. These receptors all come from a human donor with alopecia areata. CDR3s leave out the opening cysteine and the closing phenylalanine or tryptophan. A D gene is named only where the DNA matches it firmly.

- TRBJ2-5 TRBV23-1 ASSPSGRETQY
- TRBJ2-3 TRBV7-3 ASSLTGTADTQY
TRBD2 TRBJ2-5 TRBV5-4 ASSFRTSGTKGQETQY
- TRBJ2-7 TRBV11-2 ASSLEALTLEQY
TRBD2 TRBJ2-3 TRBV29-1 SAEGLAGPQAQY
- TRBJ2-5 TRBV7-8 ASSLAGGGPTQY
TRBD2 TRBJ2-3 TRBV11-2 ASSGTSGSRDTQY
TRBD2 TRBJ2-2 TRBV9 ASSVGLGPTGELF
- TRBJ2-5 TRBV7-2 ASSLASPAPQETQY
- TRBJ2-3 TRBV5-1 ASSLEVGTQY
- - TRBV7-2 ASSLFGDSYEQY
- TRBJ2-2 TRBV5-1 ASRENTGELF
- TRBJ1-4 TRBV5-1 ASRMGVGNEKLF
- TRBJ1-2 TRBV9 ASSPQTTNYGYT
- TRBJ2-7 TRBV6-5 ASSYDTQREY
TRBD1 TRBJ1-5 TRBV7-2 ASSSGQGTQPQH
- TRBJ2-7 TRBV27 ASSLSPRAGYEQY
- TRBJ2-3 TRBV7-9 ASSSRWADTQY
- TRBJ2-1 TRBV2 ASSSPLYNEQF
- TRBJ1-2 TRBV30 AWSRERYGYT
- TRBJ2-3 TRBV4-1 ASSPQGGGADTQY
- TRBJ1-5 TRBV2 ASSMTGQYQPQH